The clone carrying this T cell receptor (beta chain) was observed a few times. Other DNA sequences from this sample encode an identical CDR3 as well. The data were obtained in a study of shared clonotypes between healthy human individuals. Study-wide background: Ranging from 18 to 49 in age, donors were two women and a few men.

The CDR3 consists of 13 residues. Germline lookup yields CDR1 SQVTM and CDR2 ANQGSEA. V was shortened by 4 bases and J by 3 bases, with 12 bases between the two germline ends. Splitting of each subset's genomic DNA was done evenly across several immunoSEQ plates. Unsorted PBMC DNA underwent sequencing on ten immunoSEQ deep assay plates. Using immunoSEQ multiplex PCR, the repertoire was profiled, and TCRdb retains in-frame clones only, with some absent. The repertoire has some 490,000 clones, over 70% of them found once; the top ten carry roughly 13%. There were only Caucasian adults among the donors, and all lived in Nashville, Tennessee.

The sequenced sample consisted of PBMCs. The TCR originated in a woman in her thirties or forties in good health. Some clones in this sample may be carry-over from other donors' samples. This chain links TRBV29-1 with TRBJ1-1; no reliable D call. DNA of the CDR3: TGCAGCGTTGGGGTAGGTGGGGACACTGAAGCTTTCTTT. Its translation is CSVGVGGDTEAFF.